Listed here are 3 T cell receptor beta chains from one sample, sequenced in a study of blood T cells in healthy people across ages. Then a second PCR, running about 6 to 11 cycles, was carried out with a sample-barcoded 5' primer and a J-beta primer mix. TCRdb re-called the 5' RACE reads with MiXCR, one entry per CDR3 protein. The sample yields about 720,000 distinct CDR3 sequences, 22% seen once. Sequenced: blood. These receptors were obtained from a man between 65 and 85 years old in good health.

The V and J genes are TRBV5-6 and TRBJ1-1, with a possible D match to TRBD1 (6 bases). The CDR3 runs 13 residues. Germline CDR1 and CDR2: SGHDT and YYEEEE. V was shortened by 0 bases and J by 6 bases, with 9 bases between the two germline ends. DNA of the CDR3: TGTGCCAGCAGCTTGGAGCCAGGGGCTGAAGCTTTCTTT. Translating gives CASSLEPGAEAFF.

The rearrangement joins TRBV12-3 or TRBV12-4 to TRBJ2-1; 7 bases map to TRBD2. The length of the CDR3 is 13 residues. The V and J ends lost 3 bases and 6 bases, in that order; junction bases with no gene match: 2. The CDR3 coding sequence is TGTGCCAGCAGTTTTTCTAGCGGCAATGAGCAGTTCTTC. Its protein product is CASSFSSGNEQFF.

This clonotype was picked up a small number of times. V is TRBV7-2 and J is TRBJ2-5, with 11 nucleotides matching TRBD2. The DNA matches TRBJ2-7 better at its end, which makes the J call doubtful. Per germline, CDR1 SGHTA and CDR2 FQGNSA. This CDR3 is built from 16 residues. CDR3 nucleotides: TGTGCCAGCAGCTTAGGCGTAGCGGGAGGGATTCGCGAGCAGTACGTC. It yields the protein CASSLGVAGGIREQYV.